The 14 T cell receptor beta chains below come from one sample, sequenced in a study of blood T cell repertoires in COVID-19 (dated by TCRdb to 2019 to 2021). Library construction relied on the immunoSEQ multiplex PCR assay. The source is immuneACCESS, and TCRdb retained only in-frame sequences with V and J called. Part of the clones is not carried over; for the studies checked, unresolved V genes explain less than half of this, and the remainder is unexplained. The sample data list over 20,000 clones, and 70% to 90% of these were observed just once. The ten largest make up about 17% of the sample. Sequenced material: peripheral blood. The origin of the receptors is a man aged 70-80 years with acute or convalescent COVID-19.

In this sample, this clone turned up once. The chain couples TRBV19 to TRBJ2-2; TRBD1 is a possible D gene (6 bases). There are 14 residues in the CDR3. CDR1 and CDR2 (germline): LNHDA, SQIVND (reference sequence). The CDR3 DNA is TGTGCAACCCCGAGGGACACTAACACCGGGGAGCTGTTTTTT. This translates into CATPRDTNTGELFF.

The chain employs TRBV5-1 and TRBJ1-2, with D possibly being TRBD1 (5 bases). Germline V gene lookup returns CDR1 SGHRS and CDR2 YFSETQ. This CDR3 is 14 amino acids long. V lost 4 bases, J lost 5 bases, and 15 bases lay in between. CDR3 loop: CASSPYRDSYGYTF. As DNA, the CDR3 is TGCGCCAGCAGCCCCTACCGGGACTCATATGGCTACACCTTC.

CDR3 residues: CASRTGTVYNEQFF. The CDR3 DNA reads TGTGCCAGCAGAACCGGGACAGTCTACAATGAGCAGTTCTTC. V gene TRBV28 combines with J gene TRBJ2-1; TRBD1 agrees at 7 bases. V dropped 6 bases and J dropped 3; count of bases not matched to a gene: 5. Germline V gene lookup returns CDR1 MDHEN and CDR2 SYDVKM. CDR3 length equals 14 residues.

This chain links TRBV4-3 with TRBJ2-3; 12 positions agree with TRBD2. With V trimmed by 4 bases and J by 1 base, 18 bases remained unmatched. The CDR3 totals 21 residues. Germline-derived CDR1 and CDR2 are LGHNA and YSLEER. The CDR3 DNA follows: TGCGCCAGCAGCCGAAAGGGGGTAACTAGCGGGAGGTTTTCGGGCACAGATACGCAGTATTTT. This gives the protein CASSRKGVTSGRFSGTDTQYF.

This clone was observed a few times. The rearrangement uses TRBV3-1 (or the pseudogene TRBV3-2) and TRBJ2-7, with 10 bases that match TRBD2. The CDR3 extends over 15 amino acids. CDR1 is LGHDT, CDR2 YNNKEL, per germline (reference sequence). The V and J ends lost 2 bases and 6 bases, in that order; junction bases with no gene match: 7. This CDR3 reads CASSQSEREGREQYF. CDR3 in DNA: TGTGCCAGCAGCCAATCGGAGCGGGAGGGCCGCGAGCAGTACTTC.

The chain uses TRBV21-1 and TRBJ2-2; TRBD1, as called in the table, went unchecked against the DNA. TRBV21-1 has pseudogene status. The CDR3 has 11 residues. The CDR3 loop is CGPGSTGELFF. The CDR3 DNA reads TGTGGGCCAGGGTCCACCGGGGAGCTGTTTTTT.

The V gene is TRBV29-1, the J gene TRBJ2-3; unclear D gene. CDR3 length: 15 residues. V dropped 0 bases and J dropped 4 bases, with 14 bases sitting between them. In germline, CDR1 is SQVTM, CDR2 ANQGSEA. CDR3 sequence reads: CSVEDGVAVADTQYF. The CDR3 DNA reads TGCAGCGTTGAAGATGGAGTGGCAGTGGCAGATACGCAGTATTTT.

The chain couples TRBV5-8 to TRBJ2-7, with D possibly TRBD2 on 5 matching bases. V was pared by 2 bases and J by 1 base, with 16 bases between. Per the germline V gene, CDR1 is SGHTS and CDR2 is YDEGEE. The CDR3 is made up of 16 amino acids. The CDR3 region is CASSFEFRGQSYEQYF. The DNA of the CDR3 is TGTGCCAGCAGCTTTGAATTCCGAGGGCAGTCCTACGAGCAGTACTTC.

The rearrangement links TRBV6-6 to TRBJ2-5; TRBD1 matches at 8 bases. Trimming removed 6 bases from V and 5 bases from J; junction bases left unmatched: 5. Germline-derived CDR1 and CDR2 are MNHNY and SVGAGI (reference sequence). The length of the CDR3 is 13 residues. This chain's CDR3 is CASRRQGSETQYF. DNA for the CDR3: TGTGCCAGCAGACGACAGGGGAGCGAGACCCAGTACTTC.

The CDR3, as DNA: TGTGCCAGCAGTTTATTAAGGGGAAACATGAACACTGAAGCTTTCTTT. Amino acids: CASSLLRGNMNTEAFF. The chain combines TRBV7-9 with TRBJ1-1; D is possibly TRBD1 (5 bases). Trimming removed 6 bases from V and 0 bases from J, with 17 bases in between. Germline lookup yields CDR1 SEHNR and CDR2 FQNEAQ (reference sequence). This CDR3 is 16 amino acids long.

This clone was observed a handful of times. V gene TRBV4-3 combines with J gene TRBJ2-1; TRBD2 matches 16 bases. Germline CDR1 and CDR2: LGHNA and YSLEER. This CDR3 spans 17 amino acids. The ends lost 3 bases at V and 7 bases at J; junction bases unmatched: 6. The chain's CDR3 is CASSQGLAGGDLNEQFF. The CDR3 DNA sequence: TGCGCCAGCAGCCAGGGACTAGCGGGAGGGGATTTGAATGAGCAGTTCTTC.

The genes are TRBV2 and TRBJ1-2, with 8 bases identical to TRBD1. The CDR3 covers 14 residues. Germline V CDR1 and CDR2: SNHLY, FYNNEI. V was pared by 6 bases and J by 4 bases, with 7 bases of the junction left unmatched. CDR3 DNA sequence: TGTGCCAGCAGCGGCCAGGGGGCGGGCTATGGCTACACCTTC. It yields the protein CASSGQGAGYGYTF.

The rearrangement uses TRBV19 and TRBJ1-1, with a possible D match to TRBD1 (6 bases). The CDR3 consists of 15 residues. With 3 bases removed from V and 5 bases from J, the gap between germline ends came to 16 bases. Germline V CDR1 and CDR2: LNHDA, SQIVND (reference sequence). The CDR3 is CASSMGAGVGTEAFF. In nucleotides, the CDR3 is TGTGCCAGTAGTATGGGGGCAGGGGTCGGTACTGAAGCTTTCTTT.

CDR3 region: CASSQKGKDSYNEQFF. In DNA, the CDR3 is TGTGCCAGCAGCCAAAAGGGGAAAGACTCCTACAATGAGCAGTTCTTC. This chain joins TRBV4-2 and TRBJ2-1; D may be TRBD1 (5 bases). Germline CDR1 LGHNA, CDR2 YNFKEQ. This CDR3 is 16 amino acids long. V was cut by 2 bases and J by 0 bases, with 11 bases left in between.